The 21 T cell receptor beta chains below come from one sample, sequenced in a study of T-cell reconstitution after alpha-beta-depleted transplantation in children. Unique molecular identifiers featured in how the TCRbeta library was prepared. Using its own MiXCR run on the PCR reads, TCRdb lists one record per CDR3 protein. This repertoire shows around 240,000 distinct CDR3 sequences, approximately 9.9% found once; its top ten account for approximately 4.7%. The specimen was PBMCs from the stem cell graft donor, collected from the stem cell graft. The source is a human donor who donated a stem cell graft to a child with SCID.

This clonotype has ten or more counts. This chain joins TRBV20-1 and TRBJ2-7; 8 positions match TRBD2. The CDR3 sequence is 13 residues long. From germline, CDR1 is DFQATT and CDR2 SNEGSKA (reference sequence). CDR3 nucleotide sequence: TGCAGCGGGGGACTAGGCGGGGTCTACGAGCAGTACTTC. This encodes CSGGLGGVYEQYF.

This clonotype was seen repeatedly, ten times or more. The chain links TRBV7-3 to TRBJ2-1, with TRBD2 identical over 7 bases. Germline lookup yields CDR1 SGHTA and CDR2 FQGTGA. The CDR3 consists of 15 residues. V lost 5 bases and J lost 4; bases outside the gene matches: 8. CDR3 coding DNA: TGTGCCAGCAGCCTCACTGGGGAGGGTTACAATGAGCAGTTCTTC. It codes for CASSLTGEGYNEQFF.

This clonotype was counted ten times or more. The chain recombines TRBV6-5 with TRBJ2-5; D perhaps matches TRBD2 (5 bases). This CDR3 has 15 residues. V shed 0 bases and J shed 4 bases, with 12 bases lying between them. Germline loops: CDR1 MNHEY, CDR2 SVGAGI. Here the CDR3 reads CASSYSIGKRETQYF. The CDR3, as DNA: TGTGCCAGCAGTTACTCGATCGGGAAACGAGAGACCCAGTACTTC.

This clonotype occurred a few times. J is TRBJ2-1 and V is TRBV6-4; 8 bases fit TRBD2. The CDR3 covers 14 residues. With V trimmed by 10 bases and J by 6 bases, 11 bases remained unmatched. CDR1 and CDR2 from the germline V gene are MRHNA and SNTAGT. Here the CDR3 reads CATSPGLEVNEQFF. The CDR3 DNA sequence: TGTGCCACCTCACCGGGACTAGAGGTCAATGAGCAGTTCTTC.

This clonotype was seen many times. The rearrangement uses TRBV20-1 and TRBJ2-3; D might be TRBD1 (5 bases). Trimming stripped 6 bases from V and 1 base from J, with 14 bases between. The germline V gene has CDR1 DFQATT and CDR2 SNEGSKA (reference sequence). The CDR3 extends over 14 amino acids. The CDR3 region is CSAYRDSRTDTQYF. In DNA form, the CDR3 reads TGCAGTGCATACCGAGACAGTCGCACAGATACGCAGTATTTT.

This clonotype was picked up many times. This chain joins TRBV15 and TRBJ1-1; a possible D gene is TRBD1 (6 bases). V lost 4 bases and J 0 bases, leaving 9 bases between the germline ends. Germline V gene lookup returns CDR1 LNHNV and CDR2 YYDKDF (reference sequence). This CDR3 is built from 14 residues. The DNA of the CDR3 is TGTGCCACCAGCAAAGGACAGTTGAACACTGAAGCTTTCTTT. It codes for CATSKGQLNTEAFF.

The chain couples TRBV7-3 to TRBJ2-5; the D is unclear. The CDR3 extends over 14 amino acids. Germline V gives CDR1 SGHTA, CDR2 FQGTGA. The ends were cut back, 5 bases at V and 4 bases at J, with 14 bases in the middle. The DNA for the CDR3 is TGTGCCAGCAGCCCAACCAGTACAGTAGAGACCCAGTACTTC. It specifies CASSPTSTVETQYF.

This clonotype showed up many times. The CDR3 DNA reads TGTGCCAGCAGTTACTCAGGGGACAGCTACAATGAGCAGTTCTTC. It specifies CASSYSGDSYNEQFF. This chain links TRBV6-5 with TRBJ2-1; TRBD1 matches at 7 bases. The V gene's germline CDR1 is MNHEY and CDR2 SVGAGI. The ends lost 0 bases at V and 3 bases at J; junction bases unmatched: 2. The CDR3 consists of 15 residues.

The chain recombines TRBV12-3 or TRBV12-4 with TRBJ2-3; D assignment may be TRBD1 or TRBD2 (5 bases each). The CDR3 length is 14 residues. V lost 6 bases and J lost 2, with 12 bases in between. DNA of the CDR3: TGTGCCAGCAGCGGCCTTGGGACCACAGATACGCAGTATTTT. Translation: CASSGLGTTDTQYF.

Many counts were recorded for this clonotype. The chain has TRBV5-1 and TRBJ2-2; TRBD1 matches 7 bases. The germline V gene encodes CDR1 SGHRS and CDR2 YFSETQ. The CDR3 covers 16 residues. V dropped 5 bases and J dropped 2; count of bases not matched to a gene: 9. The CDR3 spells CASRVPGQLNTGELFF. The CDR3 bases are TGCGCCAGCAGGGTGCCGGGACAGCTTAACACCGGGGAGCTGTTTTTT.

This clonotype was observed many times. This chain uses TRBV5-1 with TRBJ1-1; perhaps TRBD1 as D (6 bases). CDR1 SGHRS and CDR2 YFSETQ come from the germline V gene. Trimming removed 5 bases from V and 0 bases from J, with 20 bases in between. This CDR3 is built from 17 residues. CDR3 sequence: CASSRARRGGLNTEAFF. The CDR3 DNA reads TGCGCCAGCAGTCGGGCTCGGCGGGGGGGCCTGAACACTGAAGCTTTCTTT.

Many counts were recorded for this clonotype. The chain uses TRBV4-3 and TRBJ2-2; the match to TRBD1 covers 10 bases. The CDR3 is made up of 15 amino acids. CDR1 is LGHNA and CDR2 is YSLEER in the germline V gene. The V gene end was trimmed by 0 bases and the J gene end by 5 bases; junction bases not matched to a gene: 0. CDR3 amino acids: CASSQEDRGTGELFF. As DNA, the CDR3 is TGCGCCAGCAGCCAAGAGGACAGGGGGACCGGGGAGCTGTTTTTT.

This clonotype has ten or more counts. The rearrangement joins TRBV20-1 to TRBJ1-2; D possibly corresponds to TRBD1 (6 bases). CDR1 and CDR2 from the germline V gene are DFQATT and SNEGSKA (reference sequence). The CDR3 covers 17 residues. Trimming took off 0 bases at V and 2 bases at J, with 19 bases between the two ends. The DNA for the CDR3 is TGCAGTGCTAGAGATCCCAGATCGGGGGGGGCAAACTATGGCTACACCTTC. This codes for CSARDPRSGGANYGYTF.

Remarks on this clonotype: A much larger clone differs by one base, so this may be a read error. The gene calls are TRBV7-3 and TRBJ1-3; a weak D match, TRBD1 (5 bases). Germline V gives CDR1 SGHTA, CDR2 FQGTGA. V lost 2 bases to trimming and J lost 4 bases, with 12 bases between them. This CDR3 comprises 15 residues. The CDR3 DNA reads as TGTGCCAGCAGCTTACGGCCAGGGACCGGAAACACCATATATTTT. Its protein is CASSLRPGTGNTIYF.

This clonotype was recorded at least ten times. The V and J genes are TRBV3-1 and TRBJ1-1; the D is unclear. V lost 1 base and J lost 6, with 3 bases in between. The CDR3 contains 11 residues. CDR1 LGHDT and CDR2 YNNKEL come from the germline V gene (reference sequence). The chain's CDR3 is CASSQGSEAFF. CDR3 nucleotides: TGTGCCAGCAGCCAAGGGTCTGAAGCTTTCTTT. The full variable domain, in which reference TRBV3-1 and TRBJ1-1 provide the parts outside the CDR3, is DTAVSQTPKYLVTQMGNDKSIKCEQNLGHDTMYWYKQDSKKFLKIMFSYNNKELIINETVPNRFSPKSPDKAHLNLHINSLELGDSAVYFCASSQGSEAFFGQGTRLTVV.

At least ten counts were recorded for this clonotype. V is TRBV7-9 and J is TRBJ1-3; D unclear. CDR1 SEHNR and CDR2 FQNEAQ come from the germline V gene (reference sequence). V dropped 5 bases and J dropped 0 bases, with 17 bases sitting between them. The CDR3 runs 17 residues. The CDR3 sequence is CASSLQPYGDSGNTIYF. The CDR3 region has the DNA TGTGCCAGCAGCCTCCAACCCTACGGAGACTCTGGAAACACCATATATTTT. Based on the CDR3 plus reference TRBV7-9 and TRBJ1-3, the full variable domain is DTGVSQNPRHKITKRGQNVTFRCDPISEHNRLYWYRQTLGQGPEFLTYFQNEAQLEKSRLLSDRFSAERPKGSFSTLEIQRTEQGDSAMYLCASSLQPYGDSGNTIYFGEGSWLTVV.

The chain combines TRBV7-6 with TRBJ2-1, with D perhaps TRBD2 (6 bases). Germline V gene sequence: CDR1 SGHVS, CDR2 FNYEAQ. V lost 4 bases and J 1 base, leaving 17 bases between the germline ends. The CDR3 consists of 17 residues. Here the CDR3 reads CASSYLGGGNSYNEQFF. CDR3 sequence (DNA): TGTGCCAGCAGCTACCTCGGTGGAGGGAATTCCTACAATGAGCAGTTCTTC.

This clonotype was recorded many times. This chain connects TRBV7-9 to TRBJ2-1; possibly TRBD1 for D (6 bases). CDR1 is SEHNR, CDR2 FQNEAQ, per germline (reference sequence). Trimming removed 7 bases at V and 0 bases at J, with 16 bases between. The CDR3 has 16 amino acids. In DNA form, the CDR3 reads TGTGCCAGCAACGAGGGGGACCTGAGCTCCTACAATGAGCAGTTCTTC. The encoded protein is CASNEGDLSSYNEQFF. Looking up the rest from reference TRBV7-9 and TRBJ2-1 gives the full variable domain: DTGVSQNPRHKITKRGQNVTFRCDPISEHNRLYWYRQTLGQGPEFLTYFQNEAQLEKSRLLSDRFSAERPKGSFSTLEIQRTEQGDSAMYLCASNEGDLSSYNEQFFGPGTRLTVL.

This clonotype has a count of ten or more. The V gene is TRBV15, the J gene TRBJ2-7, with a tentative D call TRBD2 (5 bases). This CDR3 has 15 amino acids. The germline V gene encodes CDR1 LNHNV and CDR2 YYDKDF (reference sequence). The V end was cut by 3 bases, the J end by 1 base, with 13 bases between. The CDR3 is CATSSSLRESYEQYF. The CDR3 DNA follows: TGTGCCACCAGCAGTTCCCTGAGGGAGTCCTACGAGCAGTACTTC.

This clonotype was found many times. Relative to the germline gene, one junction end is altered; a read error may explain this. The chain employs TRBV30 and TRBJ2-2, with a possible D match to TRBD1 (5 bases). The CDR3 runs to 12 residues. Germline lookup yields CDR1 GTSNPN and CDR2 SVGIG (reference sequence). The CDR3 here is CIGVLNTGELFF. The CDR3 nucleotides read TGCATAGGGGTCCTTAACACCGGGGAGCTGTTTTTT.

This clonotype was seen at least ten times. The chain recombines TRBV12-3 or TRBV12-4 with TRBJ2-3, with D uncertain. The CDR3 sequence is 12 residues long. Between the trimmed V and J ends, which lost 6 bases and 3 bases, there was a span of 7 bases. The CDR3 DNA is TGTGCCAGCAGCAGCCGAACAGATACGCAGTATTTT. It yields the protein CASSSRTDTQYF.